The 32 T cell receptor beta chains below all came from one sample that was sequenced in a study of shared clonotypes between healthy human individuals. Here immunoSEQ multiplex PCR was the method, and the copy in TCRdb shows in-frame clones only, minus some. This sample yields roughly 2.6 million clones, of which roughly 92% are seen a single time; over 0.12% belongs to the top ten. Sequencing input: naive CD4+ T cells sorted from blood. Subset here: CD45RA+ positively selected. These receptors came from a man younger than 30 in good health.

The chain uses TRBV5-1 and TRBJ2-2; TRBD1 agrees at 8 bases. Germline V gene sequence: CDR1 SGHRS, CDR2 YFSETQ. The CDR3 has 17 residues. J was trimmed by 1 base and V by 4 bases; bases with no gene match: 9. DNA of the CDR3: TGCGCCAGCAGCCGCAGGGGGCCGTTTTGGAACACCGGGGAGCTGTTTTTT. Translated, it gives CASSRRGPFWNTGELFF.

This chain links TRBV29-1 with TRBJ2-7, with D perhaps matching TRBD1 (8 bases). V was clipped by 4 bases and J by 1 base, with 26 bases between them. Germline CDR1 and CDR2: SQVTM and ANQGSEA. The CDR3 contains 18 residues. CDR3 coding DNA: TGCAGCGTTGGAGGGAGGCCAGGGGGCAAGGGAGGGTCCTACGAGCAGTACTTC. Its protein is CSVGGRPGGKGGSYEQYF.

J is TRBJ1-5 and V is TRBV10-3; D call uncertain. V lost 3 bases and J 9 bases, leaving 15 bases between the germline ends. Germline V gives CDR1 ENHRY, CDR2 SYGVKD. The CDR3 consists of 14 residues. The CDR3: CAISEGTGKGPQHF. CDR3 DNA sequence: TGTGCCATCAGTGAAGGAACGGGGAAAGGGCCCCAGCATTTT.

The genes are TRBV7-9 and TRBJ2-1; the D is unclear. V was trimmed by 4 bases and J by 2 bases, leaving 15 bases between them. The CDR3 extends over 16 amino acids. Germline loops: CDR1 SEHNR, CDR2 FQNEAQ (reference sequence). CDR3 bases: TGTGCCAGCAGCTCGGTTTCGGGCAAAGCCTACAATGAGCAGTTCTTC. Its translation is CASSSVSGKAYNEQFF.

CDR3 coding DNA: TGTGCCAGCAGCATACCCTATAATTCACCCCTCCACTTT. It specifies CASSIPYNSPLHF. This sequence joins TRBV6-1 and TRBJ1-6; no clear D gene. This CDR3 contains 13 residues. The germline V and J ends were trimmed by 6 bases and 2 bases, with 5 bases remaining between them. Germline values: CDR1 MNHNS, CDR2 SASEGT.

The rearrangement links TRBV5-1 to TRBJ2-2, with 8 nucleotides matching TRBD2. V shed 4 bases and J 4 bases; nucleotides not matched to a gene: 6. The CDR3 is 15 amino acids. Germline V gene sequence: CDR1 SGHRS, CDR2 YFSETQ. In nucleotides, the CDR3 is TGCGCCAGCAGCCCACGGGGGGGCGGCACCGGGGAGCTGTTTTTT. Residues: CASSPRGGGTGELFF.

The V gene is TRBV27, the J gene TRBJ1-1; no firm D call. The CDR3 is 13 amino acids. Germline V gives CDR1 MNHEY, CDR2 SMNVEV (reference sequence). V was trimmed by 4 bases and J by 11 bases, leaving 17 bases between them. Here the CDR3 reads CASSSQFDPEAFF. The CDR3 nucleotides are TGTGCCAGCAGTTCCCAGTTCGACCCGGAGGCTTTCTTT.

The chain uses TRBV5-1 and TRBJ1-2, with TRBD1 as a possible D gene (6 bases). Germline CDR1 and CDR2: SGHRS and YFSETQ. The germline V and J ends were trimmed by 6 bases and 0 bases, with 9 bases remaining between them. The CDR3 runs to 13 residues. The CDR3 reads CASTDRTNYGYTF. CDR3 sequence (DNA): TGCGCCAGCACCGACAGGACTAACTATGGCTACACCTTC.

Comments on this clone: The sample contains more than one DNA sequence encoding this CDR3. The rearrangement links TRBV7-2 to TRBJ2-2, with 10 bases matching TRBD2. Looked up from germline, CDR1 is SGHTA and CDR2 is FQGNSA. V lost 5 bases, J lost 4 bases, and 7 bases stayed unmatched. The CDR3 sequence is 16 residues long. In DNA, the CDR3 is TGTGCCAGCAGCCCCCTAGCGGGAGTAGGCACCGGGGAGCTGTTTTTT. Its translation: CASSPLAGVGTGELFF.

V and J are TRBV4-1 and TRBJ2-3, with D maybe TRBD2 (6 bases). Trimming removed 10 bases at V and 9 bases at J, with 23 bases between. The CDR3 extends over 14 amino acids. Germline V gene lookup returns CDR1 MGHRA and CDR2 YSYEKL. The CDR3 DNA follows: TGCGCCACCGCCCAGGGAGGTTTTCGGTGGACGCAGTATTTT. This sequence encodes CATAQGGFRWTQYF.

The chain is built from TRBV10-1 and TRBJ2-1; 7 bases line up with TRBD2. Trimming removed 0 bases from V and 2 bases from J; junction bases left unmatched: 4. Germline loops: CDR1 WNHNN, CDR2 SYGVQD (reference sequence). CDR3 length: 16 amino acids. Here the CDR3 reads CASSESTAGAYNEQFF. The CDR3 DNA reads TGCGCCAGCAGTGAGTCTACGGCGGGGGCCTACAATGAGCAGTTCTTC.

The genes are TRBV5-4 and TRBJ2-1; 8 bases agree with TRBD2. J lost 5 bases, V lost 4 bases, and 11 bases had no gene match. The CDR3 totals 16 residues. CDR1 is SGHNT and CDR2 is YYREEE in the germline V gene (reference sequence). CDR3 loop: CASSPFSGRHDNEQFF. The CDR3 bases are TGTGCCAGCAGCCCCTTCAGCGGGAGACATGACAATGAGCAGTTCTTC. Based on the CDR3 plus reference TRBV5-4 and TRBJ2-1, the full variable domain is ETGVTQSPTHLIKTRGQQVTLRCSSQSGHNTVSWYQQALGQGPQFIFQYYREEENGRGNFPPRFSGLQFPNYSSELNVNALELDDSALYLCASSPFSGRHDNEQFFGPGTRLTVL.

The CDR3 region is CASSHDRVSDYGYTF. DNA of the CDR3: TGTGCCAGCAGCCACGACAGGGTGTCGGACTATGGCTACACCTTC. The chain joins TRBV5-6 to TRBJ1-2; 7 positions agree with TRBD1. Unmatched junction bases numbered 9, after V lost 4 bases and J lost 3 bases. Per germline, CDR1 SGHDT and CDR2 YYEEEE. This CDR3 has 15 residues.

V and J are TRBV10-3 and TRBJ2-2; 11 bases line up with TRBD2. Germline CDR1 reads ENHRY; CDR2 reads SYGVKD. This CDR3 has 16 residues. Trimming at V came to 6 bases and at J to 3 bases, leaving 6 bases not matched to a gene. The CDR3 region is CAISKLAGDDTGELFF. The CDR3 coding sequence is TGTGCCATCAGCAAACTAGCGGGGGACGACACCGGGGAGCTGTTTTTT.

This chain uses TRBV19 with TRBJ1-6; no reliable D call. This CDR3 contains 15 residues. CDR1 is LNHDA and CDR2 is SQIVND in the germline V gene (reference sequence). V lost 6 bases to trimming and J lost 0 bases, with 9 bases between them. DNA for the CDR3: TGTGCCAGTAGGGAGGGAGTCTCCTATAATTCACCCCTCCACTTT. It codes for CASREGVSYNSPLHF. Using reference TRBV19 and TRBJ1-6 for the parts outside the CDR3, the full variable domain is DGGITQSPKYLFRKEGQNVTLSCEQNLNHDAMYWYRQDPGQGLRLIYYSQIVNDFQKGDIAEGYSVSREKKESFPLTVTSAQKNPTAFYLCASREGVSYNSPLHFGNGTRLTVT.

J is TRBJ2-5 and V is TRBV6-1; D is possibly TRBD2 (6 bases). There are 16 residues in the CDR3. V gave up 4 bases and J gave up 1 base, with 16 bases separating them. CDR1 and CDR2 (germline): MNHNS, SASEGT. CDR3 in amino acids: CASSVFSLASQETQYF. CDR3 bases: TGTGCCAGCAGTGTTTTTTCTCTAGCGTCCCAAGAGACCCAGTACTTC.

The V call is TRBV28, the J call TRBJ1-1; the D gene is possibly TRBD1 (6 bases). The germline V and J ends were trimmed by 10 bases and 4 bases, with 16 bases remaining between them. The germline V gene has CDR1 MDHEN and CDR2 SYDVKM. This CDR3 is built from 13 residues. The CDR3: CATYYRVGTEAFF. The CDR3 bases are TGTGCCACCTACTACAGGGTTGGCACTGAAGCTTTCTTT.

The chain employs TRBV5-1 and TRBJ2-7; TRBD2 aligns across 9 bases. Germline V gene sequence: CDR1 SGHRS, CDR2 YFSETQ. The V gene end was trimmed by 2 bases and the J gene end by 4 bases; junction bases not matched to a gene: 16. The CDR3 totals 18 residues. CDR3 nucleotide sequence: TGCGCCAGCAGCTTCGACCGAATGGGACTAGCAAATGCATACGAGCAGTACTTC. This translates into CASSFDRMGLANAYEQYF.

The J gene is TRBJ2-1, the V gene TRBV5-6, with 9 bases aligning to TRBD2. Looked up from germline, CDR1 is SGHDT and CDR2 is YYEEEE. The CDR3 totals 15 residues. V trimming: 1 base; J trimming: 6 bases; junction bases outside the gene matches: 5. The CDR3 sequence is CASSLLAGVLNEQFF. Here the CDR3 DNA reads TGTGCCAGCAGCTTGTTAGCGGGAGTCCTCAATGAGCAGTTCTTC.

Of note for this clone: The same CDR3 also results from other DNA sequences found in this sample. The CDR3 here is CASSLLAGAQETQYF. The DNA of the CDR3 is TGTGCCAGCAGCTTGCTAGCGGGGGCCCAAGAGACCCAGTACTTC. This chain connects TRBV7-2 to TRBJ2-5; 10 bases align to TRBD2. After removal of 3 bases from V and 1 base from J, the junction contained 2 bases not matched to a gene. Germline V gene lookup returns CDR1 SGHTA and CDR2 FQGNSA. The CDR3 spans 15 residues.

J is TRBJ1-5 and V is TRBV6-6, with 7 positions matching TRBD1. The CDR3 loop spans 14 amino acids. Unmatched junction bases numbered 11, after V lost 6 bases and J lost 9 bases. Looked up from germline, CDR1 is MNHNY and CDR2 is SVGAGI (reference sequence). For the CDR3, the DNA is TGTGCCAGCAGAGACAGGGCCCACCATCGGCCCCAGCATTTT. Its translation: CASRDRAHHRPQHF.

V gene TRBV6-1 combines with J gene TRBJ2-5, with TRBD2 matching 8 bases. Looked up from germline, CDR1 is MNHNS and CDR2 is SASEGT. This CDR3 region has 15 residues. Germline trimming cut 3 bases from V and 5 bases from J; bases unmatched to any gene: 8. In DNA form, the CDR3 reads TGTGCCAGCAGTGATCGGGGGGGGGCCAGGGAGACCCAGTACTTC. Protein sequence: CASSDRGGARETQYF.

The chain combines TRBV5-4 with TRBJ1-4; 9 positions agree with TRBD1. The CDR3 extends over 15 amino acids. Germline trimming cut 3 bases from V and 8 bases from J; bases unmatched to any gene: 8. CDR1 and CDR2 (germline): SGHNT, YYREEE (reference sequence). The CDR3 reads CASSWGDRVGEKLFF. CDR3 bases: TGTGCCAGCAGCTGGGGGGACAGGGTGGGCGAAAAACTGTTTTTT.

This chain joins TRBV7-2 and TRBJ2-1; perhaps TRBD1 as D (5 bases). Germline values: CDR1 SGHTA, CDR2 FQGNSA. This CDR3 has 15 residues. Deletions cut 1 base from V and 3 bases from J, with 10 bases between. The CDR3 nucleotides read TGTGCCAGCAGCTTAGAGGGGTCAAACTACAATGAGCAGTTCTTC. Translation gives CASSLEGSNYNEQFF.

V and J are TRBV9 and TRBJ1-4, with D unclear. Germline-derived CDR1 and CDR2 are SGDLS and YYNGEE. V was pared by 1 base and J by 8 bases, with 12 bases between. This CDR3 spans 14 amino acids. For the CDR3, the DNA is TGTGCCAGCAGCGTACGTTCTGGTGGCGAAAAACTGTTTTTT. Translating gives CASSVRSGGEKLFF.

To note about this clone: Other DNA sequences from this sample encode an identical CDR3 as well. The chain employs TRBV10-3 and TRBJ1-1, with D perhaps matching TRBD1 (6 bases). The CDR3 consists of 13 residues. Trimming cost V 6 bases and J 0 bases, with 8 bases left between them. CDR1 and CDR2 (germline): ENHRY, SYGVKD. CDR3 sequence: CAIRQGMNTEAFF. In DNA form, the CDR3 reads TGTGCCATCAGACAGGGCATGAACACTGAAGCTTTCTTT.

This clone has a handful of counts. The sample has other DNA sequences that encode this CDR3 too. This rearrangement joins TRBV9 to TRBJ2-5; 8 nucleotides agree with TRBD2. The length of the CDR3 is 14 residues. Germline V gives CDR1 SGDLS, CDR2 YYNGEE. V was clipped by 0 bases and J by 5 bases; unmatched bases: 3. CDR3 sequence (DNA): TGTGCCAGCAGCGTAGTTTCGGGAGGGGAGACCCAGTACTTC. Amino acid sequence: CASSVVSGGETQYF.

This chain links TRBV4-3 with TRBJ2-3; no clear D. Germline V gives CDR1 LGHNA, CDR2 YSLEER. CDR3 length: 16 amino acids. Trimming took 1 base from V and 2 from J, leaving 13 bases between them. DNA for the CDR3: TGCGCCAGCAGCCAAGGCGGCAGGCTAATCACAGATACGCAGTATTTT. Amino acids: CASSQGGRLITDTQYF.

The V and J genes are TRBV19 and TRBJ1-6; D not certain. Germline lookup yields CDR1 LNHDA and CDR2 SQIVND (reference sequence). V was trimmed by 7 bases and J by 7 bases, leaving 14 bases between them. This CDR3 comprises 14 residues. CDR3 coding DNA: TGTGCCAGTACTCAGACGGCACCAAATTCACCCCTCCACTTT. As protein: CASTQTAPNSPLHF.

The chain links TRBV19 to TRBJ1-1; 8 nucleotides agree with TRBD1. The germline V gene has CDR1 LNHDA and CDR2 SQIVND (reference sequence). The CDR3 has 14 amino acids. Trimming took 7 bases from V and 5 from J; bases not matched to a gene: 9. DNA of the CDR3: TGTGCCAGTACCCAGAACAGGGGGAGGACTGAAGCTTTCTTT. It is translated as CASTQNRGRTEAFF. The full variable domain, completed using reference TRBV19 and TRBJ1-1, is DGGITQSPKYLFRKEGQNVTLSCEQNLNHDAMYWYRQDPGQGLRLIYYSQIVNDFQKGDIAEGYSVSREKKESFPLTVTSAQKNPTAFYLCASTQNRGRTEAFFGQGTRLTVV.

The rearrangement joins TRBV18 to TRBJ1-1; D ambiguous. This CDR3 spans 15 amino acids. Trimming left V 1 base short and J 7 bases short, with 16 bases between. Germline V gene sequence: CDR1 KGHSH, CDR2 LQKENI. CDR3 in DNA: TGTGCCAGCTCACCACAACAACTGGGGAAGGATGAAGCTTTCTTT. This sequence encodes CASSPQQLGKDEAFF.

V and J are TRBV28 and TRBJ2-2; TRBD2 is a possible D gene (5 bases). This CDR3 region has 18 residues. Trimming took 4 bases from V and 5 from J, leaving 23 bases between them. The V gene's germline CDR1 is MDHEN and CDR2 SYDVKM. The CDR3 region is CASSSPSGRNRRTGELFF. CDR3 sequence (DNA): TGTGCCAGCAGTTCCCCTTCCGGACGGAACCGGAGGACCGGGGAGCTGTTTTTT.